This T cell receptor beta chain derives from a study of blood T cell repertoires in COVID-19 (TCRdb year 2020). Describing the broader study: The collaborator samples originated in the United States, Italy and Spain and spanned the acute and convalescent phases of COVID-19. The dataset comprised deeply sampled blood TCRbeta repertoires from subjects exposed to, actively infected with, or recovered from COVID-19. Where available, HLA class I and class II types were taken from metadata supplied by the sample provider and were not determined by assay-based typing. Samples were obtained from the ongoing ImmuneRACE study (first 160 participants) and from 1,254 subjects provided by 6 global collaborators. Sample metadata almost always included a de-identified subject ID, COVID-19 status, age in years and sex. The repertoires were made available in a free public database intended to serve as a resource for research on the immune response to SARS-CoV-2. The material from the prospective study consisted of cDNA or gDNA derived from T cells, B-cell-depleted T cells, or PBMCs.

Per the germline V gene, SGHRS is the CDR1 and YFSETQ is the CDR2. The CDR3, cysteine through phenylalanine, is 13 amino acids long. Only the CDR3 part of the read is kept: 39 bases, read in frame from the first base. Relative to germline, V is 2 bases shorter and J is 5 bases shorter, with 10 bases between their ends. In regard to this clone: Its binding antigen is unknown. Qualities for individual bases were not recorded, and no much larger clone is one base off.

The immunoSEQ Assay, a bias-controlled multiplex PCR, was used to amplify TCRbeta CDR3 regions from genomic DNA. Under the source paper's analysis protocol: Nucleated cell counts per sample were estimated from amplification of reference gene primers within the assay. To quantify the absolute abundance of each unique TCRbeta CDR3 rearrangement, sequence reads were collapsed and filtered. For each sample, productive Simpson clonality was calculated by taking the square root of Simpson's diversity index across productive rearrangements. Drawn from immuneACCESS, this table holds only the in-frame rearrangements with V and J called that TCRdb kept. Clones are partly lost; checked studies trace under half to an unresolved V gene and leave the rest unexplained. V and J calls plus clone size are reproduced from that table; the DNA served to infer D and trimming. A total of fewer than 45,000 clones appear in this sample, roughly 80% of them only once. Under 5% of the sample comes from the top ten.

The collaborating institutions used their own protocols to collect whole blood in K2EDTA tubes. For TCRbeta analysis, collaborators shipped samples in one of three forms: frozen whole blood, isolated PBMCs, or DNA extracted from either of those sample types. The paper as a whole reports these results and caveats: The quantity of clinical and demographic metadata differed by source and by participant and was supplied without curation.

Source material: peripheral blood. This TCR was recovered from a man between 50 and 59 years old with active COVID-19. The rearrangement combines TRBV5-1 with TRBJ1-1; TRBD1 is perhaps the D gene, given 5 matching bases. The encoded CDR3 is CASSLAGYTEAFF. The DNA reads TGCGCCAGCAGCTTAGCAGGGTATACTGAAGCTTTCTTT.